The 12 T cell receptor beta chains listed next were all sequenced from one sample in a study of T cells in Graves' hyperthyroidism and ophthalmopathy. TCR beta CDR3 sequences were amplified from RNA transcripts. First-round RT-PCR of the TCR CDR3 relied on the HTBI primer set. Using its own MiXCR run on the multiplex PCR reads, TCRdb lists one record per CDR3 protein. The sample consists of some 560,000 distinct CDR3 sequences, 14% of them appearing once. Sequenced sample: blood. The receptor source for this set is a woman in her thirties or forties with Graves' hyperthyroidism.

This clonotype was seen repeatedly, ten times or more. The V gene is TRBV2, the J gene TRBJ1-2; D perhaps matches TRBD1 (6 bases). The CDR3 extends over 10 amino acids. V lost 8 bases and J lost 13, with 14 bases in between. The germline V gene has CDR1 SNHLY and CDR2 FYNNEI. CDR3 coding DNA: TGTGCCAGCTATTTGGGGACACCCACCTTC. Encoded protein: CASYLGTPTF.

As regards this clonotype: A much larger clonotype is one base distant, so this may be a read error. V and J are TRBV2 and TRBJ1-5, with 11 nucleotides matching TRBD1. The germline CDR1 and CDR2 sequences are SNHLY and FYNNEI. This CDR3 is built from 15 residues. CDR3 protein: CASSGQGAYNQSQHF. Written as DNA, the CDR3 is TGTGCCAGCAGCGGACAGGGGGCTTACAATCAGTCCCAGCATTTT.

The gene calls are TRBV6-2 or TRBV6-3 and TRBJ2-7, with D uncertain. The CDR3 contains 12 residues. V was cut by 6 bases and J by 6 bases, with 12 bases left in between. Germline CDR1 and CDR2: MNHEY and SVGEGT. CDR3 sequence (DNA): TGTGCCAGCAGCGAGCAGCTTAGCGAGCAGTACTTC. Amino acid sequence: CASSEQLSEQYF.

This rearrangement joins TRBV6-6 to TRBJ2-1; D remains ambiguous. The CDR3 totals 14 residues. V was shortened by 2 bases and J by 5 bases, with 10 bases between the two germline ends. CDR1 MNHNY and CDR2 SVGAGI come from the germline V gene (reference sequence). This chain's CDR3 is CASSYKTWDNEQFF. In nucleotides, the CDR3 is TGTGCCAGCAGTTACAAAACGTGGGACAATGAGCAGTTCTTC.

This clonotype has ten or more counts. The gene calls are TRBV30 and TRBJ2-2, with 11 bases that match TRBD2. The length of the CDR3 is 15 residues. CDR1 and CDR2 (germline): GTSNPN, SVGIG (reference sequence). The trim removed 4 bases at V and 1 base at J, leaving 2 bases unmatched. The DNA for the CDR3 is TGTGCCTGGACCGGACTAGCGGGGAACACCGGGGAGCTGTTTTTT. It yields the protein CAWTGLAGNTGELFF.

In its sample, this clonotype was seen many times. The rearrangement links TRBV6-1 to TRBJ2-7; D might be TRBD1 (6 bases). The CDR3 extends over 14 amino acids. The germline V gene encodes CDR1 MNHNS and CDR2 SASEGT. V shed 8 bases and J shed 5 bases, with 19 bases lying between them. The CDR3 DNA is TGTGCCAGCGAAGACAGGCTTAAGGGTCACGAGCAGTACTTC. It specifies CASEDRLKGHEQYF.

Only a few counts were recorded for this clonotype. This chain links TRBV4-1 with TRBJ2-7; 11 bases line up with TRBD2. The CDR3 loop spans 19 amino acids. Trimming cost V 0 bases and J 2 bases; bases outside gene matches: 12. Germline V gene data show CDR1 as MGHRA and CDR2 as YSYEKL. The CDR3 sequence is CASSQDELAGVRGPYEQYF. In DNA, the CDR3 is TGCGCCAGCAGCCAAGACGAACTAGCGGGAGTCAGGGGACCCTACGAGCAGTACTTC.

In this sample, this clonotype turned up many times. The chain recombines TRBV30 with TRBJ1-4; possible D gene TRBD1, 6 bases. V lost 6 bases to trimming and J lost 4 bases, with 18 bases between them. The V gene's germline CDR1 is GTSNPN and CDR2 SVGIG (reference sequence). The CDR3 sequence is 15 residues long. CDR3 DNA: TGTGCCTGCCCCATCCTTGGCAGGGGTAATGAAAAACTGTTTTTT. It encodes CACPILGRGNEKLFF.

This clonotype was observed at least ten times. The chain has TRBV28 and TRBJ1-2, with D hard to call. V was shortened by 3 bases and J by 0 bases, with 20 bases between the two germline ends. The V gene's germline CDR1 is MDHEN and CDR2 SYDVKM. The CDR3 runs to 18 residues. CDR3 in DNA: TGTGCCAGCAGTTTCATGGGTGTGGGCAGACAAGCTAACTATGGCTACACCTTC. This encodes CASSFMGVGRQANYGYTF.

This clonotype has just a few counts. The chain has TRBV5-1 and TRBJ2-3; TRBD1 matches 7 bases. Germline CDR1 is SGHRS and CDR2 is YFSETQ. The CDR3 is 16 residues long. With 6 bases clipped from V and 1 base from J, the junction kept 11 bases outside the gene matches. CDR3 in DNA: TGCGCCAGCAACTCCCAGACAGGGCCGGGCACAGATACGCAGTATTTT. Amino acid sequence: CASNSQTGPGTDTQYF. Full variable domain (missing parts from reference TRBV5-1 and TRBJ2-3): KAGVTQTPRYLIKTRGQQVTLSCSPISGHRSVSWYQQTPGQGLQFLFEYFSETQRNKGNFPGRFSGRQFSNSRSEMNVSTLELGDSALYLCASNSQTGPGTDTQYFGPGTRLTVL.

In this sample, this clonotype turned up a few times. This sequence joins TRBV6-2 or TRBV6-3 and TRBJ2-1; TRBD2 agrees at 13 bases. V dropped 8 bases and J dropped 2; count of bases not matched to a gene: 9. The V gene's germline CDR1 is MNHEY and CDR2 SVGEGT. The CDR3 has 17 amino acids. CDR3 sequence (DNA): TGTGCCAGCGCTCTGACTAGCGGGAGGAATCCCTACAATGAGCAGTTCTTC. Translated: CASALTSGRNPYNEQFF.

This clonotype has at least ten counts. The chain couples TRBV3-1 to TRBJ1-1; D remains unclear. CDR1 is LGHDT, CDR2 YNNKEL, per germline (reference sequence). This CDR3 comprises 11 residues. V was shortened by 0 bases and J by 10 bases, with 6 bases between the two germline ends. CDR3 nucleotide sequence: TGTGCCAGCAGCCAAGATAGGGTAGCTTTCTTT. Protein sequence: CASSQDRVAFF.